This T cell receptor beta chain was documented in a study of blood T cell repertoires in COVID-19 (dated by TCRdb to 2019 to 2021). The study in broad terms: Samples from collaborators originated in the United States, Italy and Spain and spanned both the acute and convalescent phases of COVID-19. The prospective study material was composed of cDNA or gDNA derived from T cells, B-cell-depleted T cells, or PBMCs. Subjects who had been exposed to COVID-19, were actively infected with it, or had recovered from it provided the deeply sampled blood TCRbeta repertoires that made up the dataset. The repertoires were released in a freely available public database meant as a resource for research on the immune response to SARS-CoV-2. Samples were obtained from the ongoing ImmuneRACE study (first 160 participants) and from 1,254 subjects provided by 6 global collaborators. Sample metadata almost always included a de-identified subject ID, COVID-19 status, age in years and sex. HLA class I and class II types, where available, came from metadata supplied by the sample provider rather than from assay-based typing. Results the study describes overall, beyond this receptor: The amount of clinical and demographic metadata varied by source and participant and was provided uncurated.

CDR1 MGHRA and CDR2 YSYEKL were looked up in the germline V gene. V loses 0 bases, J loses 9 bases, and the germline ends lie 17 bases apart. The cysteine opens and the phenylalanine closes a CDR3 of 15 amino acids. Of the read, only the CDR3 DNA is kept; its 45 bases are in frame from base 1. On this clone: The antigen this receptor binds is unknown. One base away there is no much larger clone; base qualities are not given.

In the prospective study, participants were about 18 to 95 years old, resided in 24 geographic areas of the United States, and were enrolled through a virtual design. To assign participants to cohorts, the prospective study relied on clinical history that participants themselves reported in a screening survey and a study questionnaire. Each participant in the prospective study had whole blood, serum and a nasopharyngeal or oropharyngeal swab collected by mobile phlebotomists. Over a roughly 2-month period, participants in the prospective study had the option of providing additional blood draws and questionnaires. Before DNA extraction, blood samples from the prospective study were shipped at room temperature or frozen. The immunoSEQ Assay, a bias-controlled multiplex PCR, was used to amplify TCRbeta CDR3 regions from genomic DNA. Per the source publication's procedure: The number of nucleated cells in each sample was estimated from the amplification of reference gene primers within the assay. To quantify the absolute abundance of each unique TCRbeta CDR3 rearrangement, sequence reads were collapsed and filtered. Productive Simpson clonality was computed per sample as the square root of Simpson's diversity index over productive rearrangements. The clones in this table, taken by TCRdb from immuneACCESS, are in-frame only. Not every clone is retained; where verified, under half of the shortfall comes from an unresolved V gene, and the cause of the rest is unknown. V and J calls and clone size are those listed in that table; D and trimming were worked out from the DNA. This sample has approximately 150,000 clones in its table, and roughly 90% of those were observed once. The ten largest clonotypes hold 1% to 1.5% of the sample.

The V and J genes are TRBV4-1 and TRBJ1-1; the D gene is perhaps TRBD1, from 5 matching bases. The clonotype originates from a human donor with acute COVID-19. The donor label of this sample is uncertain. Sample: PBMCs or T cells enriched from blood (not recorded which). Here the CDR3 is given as CASSQDPWAGNKAFF. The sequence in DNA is TGCGCCAGCAGCCAAGATCCGTGGGCAGGGAATAAAGCTTTCTTT.